The clone carrying this T cell receptor (beta chain) was detected many times. The CDR3 runs to 15 residues. Trimming cost V 7 bases and J 3 bases; bases outside gene matches: 10. These data come from a study of T cell repertoires in cytomegalovirus infection. The overall study: Public TCR beta signatures indicated both CMV infection and matching HLA type.

TCRdb fed the reads into MiXCR, producing one record per CDR3 protein. The repertoire holds around 120,000 distinct CDR3 sequences, with less than 9.5% as singletons. The chain uses TRBV12-3 or TRBV12-4 and TRBJ1-1; 8 bases fit TRBD1. Sample: PBMCs. The TCR sequence derives from a human donor in good health (CMV status not recorded). Some clones in this sample may be carry-over from other donors' samples. The CDR3 loop reads CASTPSDRDYTEAFF. In DNA form, the CDR3 reads TGTGCCAGCACCCCCTCGGACAGGGATTACACTGAAGCTTTCTTT.